These T cell receptor beta chains were read from a single sample in a study of blood T cells in healthy people across ages. In TCRdb, the 5' RACE reads were re-called with MiXCR into one record per CDR3 protein. This table holds approximately 360,000 distinct CDR3 sequences, roughly half found once. The sample taken for sequencing was blood. The receptors originated from a man in his fifties or sixties in good health. Both conserved end residues are part of each CDR3. The D gene is left open where the match is weak. Size is omitted from some rows. Given values are once, few, many or a class for expanded clones.

CDR3 length	V gene	J gene	D gene	clone size	CDR3 protein	CDR3 DNA
16	TRBV6-1	TRBJ2-3	TRBD2	once	CASSPLAGPSTDTQYF	TGTGCCAGCAGTCCCTTAGCGGGACCTAGCACAGATACGCAGTATTTT
13	TRBV28	TRBJ2-7	.	few	CASRSRSDYEQYF	TGTGCCAGCAGGTCTAGGTCGGACTACGAGCAGTACTTC
13	TRBV7-2	TRBJ2-3	.	.	CASSFGVRDTQYF	TGTGCCAGCAGCTTCGGTGTCCGGGATACGCAGTATTTT
12	TRBV20-1	TRBJ2-4	.	.	CSAGELSNIQYF	TGCAGTGCTGGGGAACTTTCCAACATTCAGTACTTC
13	TRBV30	TRBJ2-3	.	.	CACNRPGADTQYF	TGTGCCTGTAACCGACCGGGTGCAGATACGCAGTATTTT
13	TRBV6-4	TRBJ1-2	.	.	CASSVRGSYGYTF	TGTGCCAGCAGTGTTCGGGGAAGCTATGGCTACACCTTC
17	TRBV20-1	TRBJ2-3	.	.	CSARVYHGGPQTDTQYF	TGCAGTGCTAGAGTTTATCACGGGGGCCCTCAGACCGATACGCAGTATTTT
14	TRBV7-8	TRBJ2-7	TRBD2	.	CASDRLAPYNEQYF	TGTGCCAGCGATCGACTAGCCCCCTACAATGAGCAGTACTTC
14	TRBV20-1	TRBJ2-3	TRBD1	.	CSARGGQGIDTQYF	TGCAGTGCTAGGGGGGGACAGGGGATAGATACGCAGTATTTT
19	TRBV4-2	TRBJ2-3	TRBD2	few	CASSHRKWTSGGSSDTQYF	TGTGCCAGCAGCCATCGAAAATGGACTAGCGGGGGGTCATCAGATACGCAGTATTTT
12	TRBV6-1	TRBJ1-6	.	.	CASSEVVGRLHF	TGTGCCAGCAGTGAAGTGGTGGGCAGACTCCACTTT
13	TRBV28	TRBJ2-6	.	many	CASSSAGANVLTF	TGTGCCAGCAGTTCGGCTGGGGCCAACGTCCTGACTTTC
15	TRBV7-9	TRBJ2-3	TRBD2	.	CASSYTGTRGDTQYF	TGTGCCAGCAGTTATACCGGGACGCGGGGGGATACGCAGTATTTT
14	TRBV29-1	TRBJ2-1	TRBD1	few	CSVLGQGSYNEQFF	TGCAGCGTTTTAGGACAGGGTTCCTACAATGAGCAGTTCTTC
11	TRBV6-2/TRBV6-3	TRBJ2-7	.	.	CASIGSGEQYF	TGTGCCAGCATTGGAAGTGGCGAGCAGTACTTC
15	TRBV5-4	TRBJ2-3	.	.	CASSLTGSGTDTQYF	TGTGCCAGCAGCTTGACGGGATCCGGCACAGATACGCAGTATTTT
16	TRBV7-2	TRBJ2-4	.	.	CASSPGGSSAKNIQYF	TGTGCCAGCAGCCCTGGAGGCTCATCGGCCAAAAACATTCAGTACTTC
13	TRBV10-3	TRBJ2-7	.	few	CAISGGSPDEQYF	TGTGCCATCAGTGGGGGTAGTCCGGACGAGCAGTACTTC
14	TRBV7-2	TRBJ2-5	TRBD1	.	CASSWTGAGETQYF	TGTGCCAGCAGCTGGACAGGGGCTGGCGAGACCCAGTACTTC
15	TRBV12-3/TRBV12-4	TRBJ2-5	TRBD2	.	CASSPTSGSGETQYF	TGTGCCAGCAGTCCGACTAGCGGGAGTGGGGAGACCCAGTACTTC
12	TRBV29-1	TRBJ2-3	TRBD2	.	CSVEDGGDTQYF	TGCAGCGTTGAGGACGGGGGGGATACGCAGTATTTT
14	TRBV12-3/TRBV12-4	TRBJ1-6	.	once	CASRNTVQGSPLHF	TGTGCCAGCAGGAACACAGTACAGGGTTCACCCCTCCACTTT
14	TRBV2	TRBJ1-1	.	.	CASRPGHKNTEAFF	TGTGCCAGCAGACCGGGACATAAGAACACTGAAGCTTTCTTT